The 2 T cell receptor beta chains below come from one sample, sequenced in a study of T cells in Graves' hyperthyroidism and ophthalmopathy. Authors of the study amplified TCR beta CDR3 regions from RNA transcripts. Using the HTBI primer set, a first-round RT-PCR was run on the TCR CDR3. TCRdb redid the calling of the multiplex PCR reads with MiXCR, one entry per CDR3 protein. The table includes 750,000 to 900,000 distinct CDR3 sequences, 38% detected once. Sequencing used blood. All receptors derive from a man aged 18 to 30 with Graves' hyperthyroidism.

A few counts support this clonotype. The chain joins TRBV20-1 to TRBJ1-5, with D possibly being TRBD1 (6 bases). CDR1 DFQATT and CDR2 SNEGSKA come from the germline V gene (reference sequence). This CDR3 is 14 amino acids long. The V end lost 5 bases, the J end lost 0 bases, and 11 bases lay between the germline ends. CDR3 loop: CSAPDRNSNQPQHF. Here the CDR3 DNA reads TGCAGTGCTCCAGACAGGAATAGCAATCAGCCCCAGCATTTT.

V and J are TRBV7-9 and TRBJ1-4, with TRBD1 identical over 9 bases. The CDR3 has 16 residues. In germline, CDR1 is SEHNR, CDR2 FQNEAQ (reference sequence). The V segment lost 4 bases and the J segment 2 bases; nucleotides outside the gene matches: 5. The CDR3 sequence is CASSSRTGATNEKLFF. The CDR3 DNA follows: TGTGCCAGCAGCTCCCGGACAGGGGCGACTAATGAAAAACTGTTTTTT. Full variable domain (missing parts from reference TRBV7-9 and TRBJ1-4): DTGVSQNPRHKITKRGQNVTFRCDPISEHNRLYWYRQTLGQGPEFLTYFQNEAQLEKSRLLSDRFSAERPKGSFSTLEIQRTEQGDSAMYLCASSSRTGATNEKLFFGSGTQLSVL.